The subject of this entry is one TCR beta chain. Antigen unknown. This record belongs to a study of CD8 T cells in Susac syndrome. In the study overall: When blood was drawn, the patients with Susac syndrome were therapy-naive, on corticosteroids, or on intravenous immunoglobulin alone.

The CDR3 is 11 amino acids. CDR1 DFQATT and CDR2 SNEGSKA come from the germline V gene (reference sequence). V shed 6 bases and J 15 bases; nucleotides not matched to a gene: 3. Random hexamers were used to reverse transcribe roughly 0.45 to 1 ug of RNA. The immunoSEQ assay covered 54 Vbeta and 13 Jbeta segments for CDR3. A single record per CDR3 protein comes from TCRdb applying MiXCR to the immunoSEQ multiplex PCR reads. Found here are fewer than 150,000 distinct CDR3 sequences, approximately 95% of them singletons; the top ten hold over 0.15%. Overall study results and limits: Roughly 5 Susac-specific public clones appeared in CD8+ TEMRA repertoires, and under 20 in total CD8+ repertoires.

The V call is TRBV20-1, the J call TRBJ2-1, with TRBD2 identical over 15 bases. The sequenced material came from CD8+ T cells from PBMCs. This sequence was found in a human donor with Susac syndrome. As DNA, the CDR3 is TGCAGTGCACCGGGACTAGCGGGAGGGTTCTTC. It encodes CSAPGLAGGFF.